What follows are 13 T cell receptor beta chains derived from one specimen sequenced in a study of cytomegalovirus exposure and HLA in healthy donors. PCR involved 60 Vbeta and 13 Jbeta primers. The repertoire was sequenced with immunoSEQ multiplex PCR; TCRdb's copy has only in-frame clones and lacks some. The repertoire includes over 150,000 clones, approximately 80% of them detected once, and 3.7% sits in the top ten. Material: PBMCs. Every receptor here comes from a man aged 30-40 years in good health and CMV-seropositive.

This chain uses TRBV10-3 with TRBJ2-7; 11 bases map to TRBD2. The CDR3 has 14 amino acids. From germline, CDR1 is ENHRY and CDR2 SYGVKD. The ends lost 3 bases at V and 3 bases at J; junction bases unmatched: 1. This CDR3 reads CAISEGTSGYEQYF. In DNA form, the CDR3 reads TGTGCCATCAGTGAAGGGACTAGCGGCTACGAGCAGTACTTC.

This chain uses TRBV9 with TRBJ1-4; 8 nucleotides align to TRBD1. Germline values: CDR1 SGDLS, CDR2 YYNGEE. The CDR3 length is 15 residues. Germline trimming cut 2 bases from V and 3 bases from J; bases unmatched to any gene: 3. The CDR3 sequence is CASSVTGGSNEKLFF. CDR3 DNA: TGTGCCAGCAGCGTCACAGGGGGTTCTAATGAAAAACTGTTTTTT.

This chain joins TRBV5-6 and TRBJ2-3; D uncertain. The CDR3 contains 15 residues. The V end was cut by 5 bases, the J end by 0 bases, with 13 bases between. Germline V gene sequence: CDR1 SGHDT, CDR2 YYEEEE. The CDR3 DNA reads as TGTGCCAGCAGTTATACTACTTCTAGCACAGATACGCAGTATTTT. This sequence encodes CASSYTTSSTDTQYF.

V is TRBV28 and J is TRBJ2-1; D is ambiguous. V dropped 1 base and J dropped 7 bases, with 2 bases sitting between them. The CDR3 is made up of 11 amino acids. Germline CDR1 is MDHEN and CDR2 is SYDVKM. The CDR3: CASSLSNEQFF. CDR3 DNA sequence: TGTGCCAGCAGTTTATCAAATGAGCAGTTCTTC. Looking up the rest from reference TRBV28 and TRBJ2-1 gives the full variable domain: DVKVTQSSRYLVKRTGEKVFLECVQDMDHENMFWYRQDPGLGLRLIYFSYDVKMKEKGDIPEGYSVSREKKERFSLILESASTNQTSMYLCASSLSNEQFFGPGTRLTVL.

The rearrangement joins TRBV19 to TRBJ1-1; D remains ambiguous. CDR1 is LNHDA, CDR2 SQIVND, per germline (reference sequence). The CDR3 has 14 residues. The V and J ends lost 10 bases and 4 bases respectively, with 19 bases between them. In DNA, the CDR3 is TGTGCCACAAAACTGGCAGGTGTTGTCACTGAAGCTTTCTTT. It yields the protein CATKLAGVVTEAFF.

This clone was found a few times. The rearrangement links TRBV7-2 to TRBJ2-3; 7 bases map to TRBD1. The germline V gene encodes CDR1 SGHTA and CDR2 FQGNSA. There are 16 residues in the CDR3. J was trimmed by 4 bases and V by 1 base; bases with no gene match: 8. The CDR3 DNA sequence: TGTGCCAGCAGCTTAGAGGGGGCAGGTGTCGCAGATACGCAGTATTTT. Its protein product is CASSLEGAGVADTQYF.

CDR3 protein: CASSFQTENTEAFF. CDR3 DNA: TGCGCCAGCAGCTTCCAGACAGAGAACACTGAAGCTTTCTTT. The chain uses TRBV5-1 and TRBJ1-1, with D possibly matching TRBD1 (5 bases). V lost 2 bases and J lost 1, with 9 bases in between. The CDR3 spans 14 residues. Germline CDR1 SGHRS, CDR2 YFSETQ.

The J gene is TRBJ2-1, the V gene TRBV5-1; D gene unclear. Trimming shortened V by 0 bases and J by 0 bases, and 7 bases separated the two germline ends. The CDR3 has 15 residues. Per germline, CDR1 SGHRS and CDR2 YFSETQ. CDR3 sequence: CASSLGRSSYNEQFF. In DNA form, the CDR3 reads TGCGCCAGCAGCTTGGGCCGGAGCTCCTACAATGAGCAGTTCTTC.

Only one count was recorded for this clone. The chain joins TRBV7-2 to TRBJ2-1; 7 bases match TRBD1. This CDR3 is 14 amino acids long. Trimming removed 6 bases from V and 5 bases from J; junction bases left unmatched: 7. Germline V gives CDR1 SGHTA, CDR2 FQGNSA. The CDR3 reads CASSPRGGHNEQFF. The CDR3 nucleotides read TGTGCCAGCAGTCCTCGAGGGGGCCACAATGAGCAGTTCTTC.

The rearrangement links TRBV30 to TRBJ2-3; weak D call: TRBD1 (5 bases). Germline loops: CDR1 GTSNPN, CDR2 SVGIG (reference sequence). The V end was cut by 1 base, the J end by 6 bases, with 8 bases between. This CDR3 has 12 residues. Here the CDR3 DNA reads TGTGCCTGGAGTGGGGGCCTGGATACGCAGTATTTT. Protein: CAWSGGLDTQYF. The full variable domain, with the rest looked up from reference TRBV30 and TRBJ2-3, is SQTIHQWPATLVQPVGSPLSLECTVEGTSNPNLYWYRQAAGRGLQLLFYSVGIGQISSEVPQNLSASRPQDRQFILSSKKLLLSDSGFYLCAWSGGLDTQYFGPGTRLTVL.

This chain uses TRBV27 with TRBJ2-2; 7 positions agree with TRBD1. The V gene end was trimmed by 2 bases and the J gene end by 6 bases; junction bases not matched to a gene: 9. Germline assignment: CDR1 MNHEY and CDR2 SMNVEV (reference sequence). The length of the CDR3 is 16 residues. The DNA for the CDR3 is TGTGCCAGCAGTTTAGGGGACAGTAGGCTGGCCGGGGAGCTGTTTTTT. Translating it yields CASSLGDSRLAGELFF.

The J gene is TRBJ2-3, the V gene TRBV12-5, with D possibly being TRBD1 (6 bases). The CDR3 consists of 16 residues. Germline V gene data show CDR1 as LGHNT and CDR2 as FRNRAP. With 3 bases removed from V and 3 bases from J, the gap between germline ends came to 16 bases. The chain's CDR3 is CASGFPTGFDTDTQYF. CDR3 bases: TGTGCTAGTGGTTTCCCCACAGGGTTTGATACAGATACGCAGTATTTT. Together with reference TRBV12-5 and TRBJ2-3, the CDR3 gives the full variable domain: DARVTQTPRHKVTEMGQEVTMRCQPILGHNTVFWYRQTMMQGLELLAYFRNRAPLDDSGMPKDRFSAEMPDATLATLKIQPSEPRDSAVYFCASGFPTGFDTDTQYFGPGTRLTVL.

The CDR3: CASSNIGRDNEQFF. The CDR3 DNA is TGTGCCAGCAGCAACATAGGCAGGGACAATGAGCAGTTCTTC. The chain carries TRBV21-1 and TRBJ2-1; the table's TRBD1 call for D was not verified on the DNA. TRBV21-1 is a pseudogene segment. This CDR3 contains 14 residues.